This T cell receptor beta chain was captured in a study of OX40 agonist ivuxolimab in advanced cancers. Overall study: Past anti-PD-1, anti-PD-L1 or anti-CTLA-4 therapy was accepted, and roughly 37% had received some. A partial response was reached by three patients: one with hepatocellular carcinoma and two with cutaneous melanoma. General study findings and limits: Relative to CD4+ cells, CD8+ T cells on average had more expanded clones. Partial responders at 0.1-3.0 mg/kg had among the lowest clonal expansion.

About this clone: Its target is unknown.

Clones were read by immunoSEQ multiplex PCR, and TCRdb kept only the in-frame ones, dropping some. This table holds more than 85,000 clones, roughly 91% found once. Deletions cut 10 bases from V and 9 bases from J, with 15 bases between. The germline gives CDR1 SNHLY, CDR2 FYNNEI. The CDR3 runs 11 residues. The source was CD4+ or CD8+ T cells sorted from blood, collected in a trial of the OX40 agonist ivuxolimab. The receptor comes from an adult with an advanced solid tumor such as melanoma, head and neck, liver or kidney cancer. The gene calls are TRBV2 and TRBJ1-2; D might be TRBD1 (6 bases). The CDR3 nucleotides read TGTGCCACCCCGAGGGGGTCCCGCTACACCTTC. Encoded protein: CATPRGSRYTF. Using reference TRBV2 and TRBJ1-2 for the parts outside the CDR3, the full variable domain is EPEVTQTPSHQVTQMGQEVILRCVPISNHLYFYWYRQILGQKVEFLVSFYNNEISEKSEIFDDQFSVERPDGSNFTLKIRSTKLEDSAMYFCATPRGSRYTFGSGTRLTVV.